This note documents a single T cell receptor beta chain sequence. No antigen is known for it. A second roughly 7 to 11 cycle PCR used barcoded and J-beta primers. TCRdb re-analysed the 5' RACE reads in MiXCR, keeping a single row per CDR3 protein. The sample holds about 1.8 million distinct CDR3 sequences, about 50% seen once. The entry originates in a study of blood T cells in healthy people across ages. Study-level information: Capture via template switching afforded approximately one barcoded beta molecule per two T cells.

Study-level points and caveats: The diversity estimates, figures obtained from one million T cells, were considered underestimates. Leaving the PBMCs unsorted stopped any conclusive comparison of naive versus antigen-experienced cells.

Every sample gave at least 6 micrograms of total RNA when it was extracted. This CDR3 comprises 15 residues. The V and J ends lost 4 bases and 1 base respectively, with 14 bases between them. Germline CDR1 MNHNS, CDR2 SASEGT. This TCR came from a woman between 35 and 50 years old in good health. The rearrangement uses TRBV6-1 and TRBJ2-7; no definite D call. Sequencing was performed on blood. DNA for the CDR3: TGTGCCAGCAGTGCCCTCACGACTCAATCCTACGAGCAGTACTTC. This gives the protein CASSALTTQSYEQYF.